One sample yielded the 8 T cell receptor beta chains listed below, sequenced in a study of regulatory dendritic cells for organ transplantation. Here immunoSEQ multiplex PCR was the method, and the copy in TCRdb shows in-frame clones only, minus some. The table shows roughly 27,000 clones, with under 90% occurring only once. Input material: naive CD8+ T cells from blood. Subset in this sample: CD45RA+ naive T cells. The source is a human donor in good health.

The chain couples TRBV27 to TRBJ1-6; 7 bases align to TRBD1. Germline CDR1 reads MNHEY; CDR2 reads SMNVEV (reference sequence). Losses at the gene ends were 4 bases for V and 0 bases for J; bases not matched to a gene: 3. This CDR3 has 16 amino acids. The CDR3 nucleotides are TGTGCCAGCAGTTCGACAGGGAGCTCCTATAATTCACCCCTCCACTTT. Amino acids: CASSSTGSSYNSPLHF.

The DNA of the CDR3 is TGCGCCAGCAGCCAAACTAGCGGGGCCTACAATGAGCAGTTCTTC. This codes for CASSQTSGAYNEQFF. The rearrangement links TRBV4-1 to TRBJ2-1, with 10 nucleotides matching TRBD2. The V and J ends lost 2 bases and 2 bases, in that order; junction bases with no gene match: 0. This CDR3 is built from 15 residues. Germline loops: CDR1 MGHRA, CDR2 YSYEKL.

This chain's CDR3 is CASSFGQLPPYEQYF. CDR3 in DNA: TGTGCCAGCAGTTTTGGACAGCTTCCACCCTACGAGCAGTACTTC. V gene TRBV28 combines with J gene TRBJ2-7; tentative D call: TRBD1 (6 bases). The CDR3 spans 15 residues. V lost 3 bases, J lost 2 bases, and 14 bases lay in between. Looked up from germline, CDR1 is MDHEN and CDR2 is SYDVKM.

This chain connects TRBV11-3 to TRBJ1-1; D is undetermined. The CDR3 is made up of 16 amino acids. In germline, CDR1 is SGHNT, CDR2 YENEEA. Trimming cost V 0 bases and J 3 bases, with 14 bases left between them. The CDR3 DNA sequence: TGTGCCAGCAGCTTAGATCTGGAGACGAGGGACACTGAAGCTTTCTTT. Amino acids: CASSLDLETRDTEAFF.

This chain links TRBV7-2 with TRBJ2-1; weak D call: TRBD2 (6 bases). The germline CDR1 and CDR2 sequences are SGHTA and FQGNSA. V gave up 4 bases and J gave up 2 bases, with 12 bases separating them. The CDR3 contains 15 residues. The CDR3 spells CASSYVTGAYNEQFF. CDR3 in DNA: TGTGCCAGCAGCTACGTTACGGGGGCCTACAATGAGCAGTTCTTC.

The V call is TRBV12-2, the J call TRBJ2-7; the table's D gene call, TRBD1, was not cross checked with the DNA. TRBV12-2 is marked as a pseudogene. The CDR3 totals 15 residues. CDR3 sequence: CASRYRGIDSDEQYF. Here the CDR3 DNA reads TGTGCAAGTCGCTACAGGGGGATCGACAGTGACGAGCAGTACTTC.

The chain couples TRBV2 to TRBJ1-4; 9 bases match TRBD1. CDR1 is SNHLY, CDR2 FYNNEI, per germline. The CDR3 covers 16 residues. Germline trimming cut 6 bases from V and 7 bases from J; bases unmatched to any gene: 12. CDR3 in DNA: TGTGCCAGCAGGGCTGGGACAGGGTGGAAGAGTGAAAAACTGTTTTTT. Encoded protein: CASRAGTGWKSEKLFF.

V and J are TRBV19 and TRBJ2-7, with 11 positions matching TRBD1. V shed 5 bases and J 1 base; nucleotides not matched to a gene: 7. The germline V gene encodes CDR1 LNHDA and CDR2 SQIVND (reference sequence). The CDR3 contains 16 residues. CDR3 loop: CASSGGGQGASYEQYF. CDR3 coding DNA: TGTGCCAGTAGTGGTGGCGGACAGGGGGCTTCCTACGAGCAGTACTTC.